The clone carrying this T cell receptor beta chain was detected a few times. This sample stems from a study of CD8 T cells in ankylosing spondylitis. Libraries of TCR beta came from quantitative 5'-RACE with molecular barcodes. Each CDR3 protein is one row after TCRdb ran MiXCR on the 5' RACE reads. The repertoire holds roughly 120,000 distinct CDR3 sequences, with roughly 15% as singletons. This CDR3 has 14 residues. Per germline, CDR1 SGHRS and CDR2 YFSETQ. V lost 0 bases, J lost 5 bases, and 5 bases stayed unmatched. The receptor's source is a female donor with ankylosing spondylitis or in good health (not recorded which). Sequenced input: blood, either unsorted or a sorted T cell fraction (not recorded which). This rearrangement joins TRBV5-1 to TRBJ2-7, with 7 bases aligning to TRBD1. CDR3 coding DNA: TGCGCCAGCAGCTTGGGACAGGGTAACCACGAGCAGTACTTC. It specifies CASSLGQGNHEQYF.